This T cell receptor (beta chain) was identified during a study of response to subunit inactivated influenza vaccine. The ends were cut back, 4 bases at V and 1 base at J, with 10 bases in the middle. This CDR3 comprises 14 residues. CDR1 is SQVTM, CDR2 ANQGSEA, per germline. There are many counts of this clonotype. TCRdb passed the RT-PCR reads through MiXCR, listing each CDR3 protein once. In the table there are 600,000 to 850,000 distinct CDR3 sequences, roughly 15% of which are singletons. Sequenced material: PBMCs from blood, taken 14 to 15 days before vaccination. The V call is TRBV29-1, the J call TRBJ2-2; possibly TRBD2 for D (6 bases). This clonotype originated in a man aged 50 to 60 who received an inactivated influenza vaccine. In DNA form, the CDR3 reads TGCAGCGTTGGGGGAGGACAGAACACCGGGGAGCTGTTTTTT. The encoded protein is CSVGGGQNTGELFF.